These 12 T cell receptor beta chains were sequenced from one sample in a study of T cell repertoires in cytomegalovirus infection. Each CDR3 protein is one row after TCRdb ran MiXCR on the reads. The table records 250,000 to 400,000 distinct CDR3 sequences, just under 25% of them present only once. Which antigens these TCRs recognize remains unknown. The material sequenced was cultured PBMCs, taken from culture after CMV antigen stimulation. The receptors shown here come from a human donor in good health (CMV status not recorded). Some clones in this sample may be carry-over from other donors' samples.

The chain carries TRBV9 and TRBJ1-1; TRBD1 aligns across 7 bases. The trim removed 2 bases at V and 4 bases at J, leaving 8 bases unmatched. The CDR3 covers 15 residues. The germline gives CDR1 SGDLS, CDR2 YYNGEE. In DNA, the CDR3 is TGTGCCAGCAGCGTGTGGGACAGCGGGAGCACTGAAGCTTTCTTT. Residues: CASSVWDSGSTEAFF. Based on the CDR3 plus reference TRBV9 and TRBJ1-1, the full variable domain is DSGVTQTPKHLITATGQRVTLRCSPRSGDLSVYWYQQSLDQGLQFLIQYYNGEERAKGNILERFSAQQFPDLHSELNLSSLELGDSALYFCASSVWDSGSTEAFFGQGTRLTVV.

A few counts support this clonotype. The rearrangement uses TRBV15 and TRBJ1-5; TRBD1 is a possible D gene (5 bases). Germline CDR1 reads LNHNV; CDR2 reads YYDKDF (reference sequence). Trimming stripped 1 base from V and 4 bases from J, with 8 bases between. CDR3 length: 14 amino acids. CDR3 DNA: TGTGCCACCAGCAGAGGGGGGACGAATCAGCCCCAGCATTTT. Translation: CATSRGGTNQPQHF.

This clonotype was seen repeatedly, ten times or more. This chain links TRBV11-3 with TRBJ1-5; no firm D call. The CDR3 has 17 residues. Trimming cost V 2 bases and J 2 bases, with 16 bases left between them. From germline, CDR1 is SGHNT and CDR2 YENEEA. In DNA, the CDR3 is TGTGCCAGCAGCTTAACCCCGGACCACTTAGGCAATCAGCCCCAGCATTTT. It specifies CASSLTPDHLGNQPQHF.

Notes on this clonotype: A read error may produce the germline difference seen at one junction end. The rearrangement joins TRBV11-3 to TRBJ2-1, with D tentatively TRBD2 (7 bases). There are 16 residues in the CDR3. The germline V gene has CDR1 SGHNT and CDR2 YENEEA. CDR3 DNA sequence: TGTGCCAACAGCTTAGACGCGGGGGCGACTGGAAATGAGCAGTTCTTC. This translates into CANSLDAGATGNEQFF. Looking up the rest from reference TRBV11-3 and TRBJ2-1 gives the full variable domain: EAGVVQSPRYKIIEKKQPVAFWCNPISGHNTLYWYLQNLGQGPELLIRYENEEAVDDSQLPKDRFSAERLKGVDSTLKIQPAELGDSAVYLCANSLDAGATGNEQFFGPGTRLTVL.

V and J are TRBV28 and TRBJ2-7, with 10 bases identical to TRBD2. Per the germline V gene, CDR1 is MDHEN and CDR2 is SYDVKM. The CDR3 has 20 residues. The ends lost 2 bases at V and 7 bases at J; junction bases unmatched: 23. In DNA, the CDR3 is TGTGCCAGCAGTTTAGGGTATTCGCTAGCGGGAGTCGGCACTATGTCTGAGCAGTACTTC. Its translation is CASSLGYSLAGVGTMSEQYF.

The chain employs TRBV6-5 and TRBJ1-4, with 7 bases identical to TRBD1. This CDR3 is 14 amino acids long. The V segment lost 2 bases and the J segment 8 bases; nucleotides outside the gene matches: 5. The germline V gene encodes CDR1 MNHEY and CDR2 SVGAGI. CDR3 sequence (DNA): TGTGCCAGCAGTTACGGGCAGGGGGTCGAAAAACTGTTTTTT. Protein product: CASSYGQGVEKLFF.

The V and J genes are TRBV12-3 or TRBV12-4 and TRBJ2-3, with 7 bases identical to TRBD2. The CDR3 length is 15 residues. Unmatched junction bases numbered 5, after V lost 5 bases and J lost 0 bases. Here the CDR3 reads CASSGGDGSTDTQYF. Written as DNA, the CDR3 is TGTGCCAGCAGTGGGGGGGACGGGAGCACAGATACGCAGTATTTT.

This clonotype was picked up a small number of times. J is TRBJ2-2 and V is TRBV12-3 or TRBV12-4, with 10 nucleotides matching TRBD2. V trimming: 7 bases; J trimming: 5 bases; junction bases outside the gene matches: 13. CDR3 length equals 17 residues. The CDR3 DNA is TGTGCCAGCACCCCTGTCAGCGGGAGGGCCGAGACCGGGGAGCTGTTTTTT. It yields the protein CASTPVSGRAETGELFF.

The V gene is TRBV7-2, the J gene TRBJ1-2, with 9 positions matching TRBD1. This CDR3 region has 16 residues. The trim removed 4 bases at V and 4 bases at J, leaving 10 bases unmatched. Germline values: CDR1 SGHTA, CDR2 FQGNSA. CDR3 loop: CASSSMRGTGIYGYTF. DNA of the CDR3: TGTGCCAGCAGCTCCATGAGGGGGACAGGGATCTATGGCTACACCTTC.

This sequence joins TRBV6-6 and TRBJ2-5, with a weak D call TRBD1 (6 bases). V lost 8 bases, J lost 5 bases, and 21 bases lay in between. Germline lookup yields CDR1 MNHNY and CDR2 SVGAGI (reference sequence). This CDR3 has 15 amino acids. The CDR3: CASFTDSLWWETQYF. As DNA, the CDR3 is TGTGCCAGCTTCACGGACAGTCTCTGGTGGGAGACCCAGTACTTC.

This clonotype was counted many times. The gene calls are TRBV12-3 or TRBV12-4 and TRBJ1-5; D is uncertain. Trimming left V 3 bases short and J 1 base short, with 4 bases between. The CDR3 is made up of 13 amino acids. The CDR3 DNA sequence: TGTGCCAGCAGTTTTAACAGCAATCAGCCCCAGCATTTT. Translated, it gives CASSFNSNQPQHF.

The V gene is TRBV19, the J gene TRBJ2-3; 9 nucleotides line up with TRBD2. This CDR3 has 15 residues. The V gene's germline CDR1 is LNHDA and CDR2 SQIVND (reference sequence). V dropped 0 bases and J dropped 7; count of bases not matched to a gene: 5. The CDR3 loop is CASSIDPASGNTQYF. The CDR3, as DNA: TGTGCCAGTAGTATAGATCCCGCTAGCGGGAATACGCAGTATTTT.